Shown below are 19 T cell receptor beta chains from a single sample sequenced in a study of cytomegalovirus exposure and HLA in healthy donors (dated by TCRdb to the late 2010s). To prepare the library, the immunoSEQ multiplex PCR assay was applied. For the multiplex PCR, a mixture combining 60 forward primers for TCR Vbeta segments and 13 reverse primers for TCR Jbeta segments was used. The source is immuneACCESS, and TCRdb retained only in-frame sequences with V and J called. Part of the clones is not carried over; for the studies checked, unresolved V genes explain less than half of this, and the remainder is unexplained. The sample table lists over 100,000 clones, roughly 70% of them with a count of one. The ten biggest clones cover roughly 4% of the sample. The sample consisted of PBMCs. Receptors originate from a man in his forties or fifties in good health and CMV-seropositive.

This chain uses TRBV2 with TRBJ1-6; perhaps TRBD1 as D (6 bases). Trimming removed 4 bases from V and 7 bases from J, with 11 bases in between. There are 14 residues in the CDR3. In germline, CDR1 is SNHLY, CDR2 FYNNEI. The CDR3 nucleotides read TGTGCCAGCAGTGTCACACAGGGAAATTCACCCCTCCACTTT. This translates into CASSVTQGNSPLHF.

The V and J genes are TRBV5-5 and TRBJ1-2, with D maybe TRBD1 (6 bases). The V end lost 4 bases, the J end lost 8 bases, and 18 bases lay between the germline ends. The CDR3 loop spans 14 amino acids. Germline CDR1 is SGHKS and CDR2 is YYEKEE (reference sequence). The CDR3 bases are TGTGCCAGCAGCCTTCAGGGGAGCCGTCACGGCTACACCTTC. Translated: CASSLQGSRHGYTF.

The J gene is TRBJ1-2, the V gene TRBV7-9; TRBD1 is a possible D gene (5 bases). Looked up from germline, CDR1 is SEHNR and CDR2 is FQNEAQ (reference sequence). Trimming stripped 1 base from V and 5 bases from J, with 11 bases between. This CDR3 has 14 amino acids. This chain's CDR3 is CASSLDGGNYGYTF. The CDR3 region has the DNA TGTGCCAGCAGCTTAGACGGGGGAAATTATGGCTACACCTTC.

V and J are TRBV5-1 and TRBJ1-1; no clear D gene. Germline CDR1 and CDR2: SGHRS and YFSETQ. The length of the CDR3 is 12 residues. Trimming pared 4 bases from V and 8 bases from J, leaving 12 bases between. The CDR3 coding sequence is TGCGCCAGCAGCATACTATTCGGGGAAGCTTTCTTT. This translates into CASSILFGEAFF.

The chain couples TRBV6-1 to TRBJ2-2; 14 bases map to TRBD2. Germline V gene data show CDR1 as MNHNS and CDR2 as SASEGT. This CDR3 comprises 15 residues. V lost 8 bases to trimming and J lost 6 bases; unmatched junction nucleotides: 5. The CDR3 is CASRPGLAGAGELFF. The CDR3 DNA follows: TGTGCCAGCCGGCCGGGACTAGCGGGAGCCGGGGAGCTGTTTTTT.

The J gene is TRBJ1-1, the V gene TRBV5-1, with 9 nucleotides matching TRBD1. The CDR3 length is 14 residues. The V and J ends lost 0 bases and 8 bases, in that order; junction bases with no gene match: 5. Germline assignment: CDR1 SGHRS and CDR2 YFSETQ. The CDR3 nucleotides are TGCGCCAGCAGCTTGGGTTCGGGACAGGGCGAAGCTTTCTTT. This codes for CASSLGSGQGEAFF.

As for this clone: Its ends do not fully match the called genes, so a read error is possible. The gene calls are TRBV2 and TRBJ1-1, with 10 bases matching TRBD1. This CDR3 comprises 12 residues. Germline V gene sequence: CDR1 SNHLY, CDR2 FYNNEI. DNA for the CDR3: TGTGCCAGCACTACTAGGACAGGGGGGATTATCTTT. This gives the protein CASTTRTGGIIF.

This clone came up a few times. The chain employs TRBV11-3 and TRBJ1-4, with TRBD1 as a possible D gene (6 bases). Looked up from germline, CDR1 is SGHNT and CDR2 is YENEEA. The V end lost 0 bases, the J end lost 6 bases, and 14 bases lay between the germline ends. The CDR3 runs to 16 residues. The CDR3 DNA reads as TGTGCCAGCAGCTTAGAGGGGACACAAAGCCATGAAAAACTGTTTTTT. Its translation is CASSLEGTQSHEKLFF. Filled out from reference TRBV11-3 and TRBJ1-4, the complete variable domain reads EAGVVQSPRYKIIEKKQPVAFWCNPISGHNTLYWYLQNLGQGPELLIRYENEEAVDDSQLPKDRFSAERLKGVDSTLKIQPAELGDSAVYLCASSLEGTQSHEKLFFGSGTQLSVL.

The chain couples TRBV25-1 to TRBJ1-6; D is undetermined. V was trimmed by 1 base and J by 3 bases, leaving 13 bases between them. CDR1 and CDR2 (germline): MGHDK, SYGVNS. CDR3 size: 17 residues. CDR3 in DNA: TGTGCCAGCAGTGAATCCCGGGGAGCTCTCTATAATTCACCCCTCCACTTT. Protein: CASSESRGALYNSPLHF.

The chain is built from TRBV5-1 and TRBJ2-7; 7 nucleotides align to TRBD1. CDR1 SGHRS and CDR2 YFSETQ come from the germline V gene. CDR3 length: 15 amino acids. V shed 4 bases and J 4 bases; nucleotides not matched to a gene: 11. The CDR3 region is CASSTVDREKYEQYF. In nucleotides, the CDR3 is TGCGCCAGCAGCACCGTTGACAGGGAGAAATACGAGCAGTACTTC.

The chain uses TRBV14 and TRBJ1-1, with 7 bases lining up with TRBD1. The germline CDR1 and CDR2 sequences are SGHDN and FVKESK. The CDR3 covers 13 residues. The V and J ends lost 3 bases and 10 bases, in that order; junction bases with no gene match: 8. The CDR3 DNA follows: TGTGCCAGCAGCCAGTTTACCGGGACAGCAGCTTTCTTT. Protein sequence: CASSQFTGTAAFF.

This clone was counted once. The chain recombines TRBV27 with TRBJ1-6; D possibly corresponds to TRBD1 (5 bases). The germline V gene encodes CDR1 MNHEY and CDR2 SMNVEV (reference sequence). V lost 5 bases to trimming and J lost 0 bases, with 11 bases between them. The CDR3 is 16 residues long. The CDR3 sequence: CASSPNRFSYNSPLHF. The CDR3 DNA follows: TGTGCCAGCAGTCCCAACAGGTTCTCCTATAATTCACCCCTCCACTTT.

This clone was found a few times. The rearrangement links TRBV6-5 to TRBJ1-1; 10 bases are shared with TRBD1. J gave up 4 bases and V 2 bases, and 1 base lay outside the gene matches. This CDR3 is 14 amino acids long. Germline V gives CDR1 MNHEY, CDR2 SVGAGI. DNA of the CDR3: TGTGCCAGCAGTTACGACAGGGGGCGCACTGAAGCTTTCTTT. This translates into CASSYDRGRTEAFF.

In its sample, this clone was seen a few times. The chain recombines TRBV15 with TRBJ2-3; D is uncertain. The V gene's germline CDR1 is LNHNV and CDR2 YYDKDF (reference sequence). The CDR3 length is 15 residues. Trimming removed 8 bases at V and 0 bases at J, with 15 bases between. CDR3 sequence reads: CATRLGQYSTDTQYF. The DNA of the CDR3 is TGTGCCACCCGCCTTGGCCAATATAGCACAGATACGCAGTATTTT.

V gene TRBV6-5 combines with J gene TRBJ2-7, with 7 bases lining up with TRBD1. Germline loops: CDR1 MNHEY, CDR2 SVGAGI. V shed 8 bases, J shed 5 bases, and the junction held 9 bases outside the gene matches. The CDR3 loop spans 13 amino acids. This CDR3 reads CASRRTGSNEQYF. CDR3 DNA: TGTGCCAGCCGCAGGACAGGATCCAACGAGCAGTACTTC.

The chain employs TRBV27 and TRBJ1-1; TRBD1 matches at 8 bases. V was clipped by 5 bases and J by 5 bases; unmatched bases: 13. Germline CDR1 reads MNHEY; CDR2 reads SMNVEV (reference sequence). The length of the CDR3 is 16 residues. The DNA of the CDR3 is TGTGCCAGCAGTCGACTCTCAACAGGGGGGAGTACTGAAGCTTTCTTT. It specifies CASSRLSTGGSTEAFF.

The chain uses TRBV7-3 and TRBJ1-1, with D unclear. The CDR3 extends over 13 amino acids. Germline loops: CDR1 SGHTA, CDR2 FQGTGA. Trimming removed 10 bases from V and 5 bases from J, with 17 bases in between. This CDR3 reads CATSRSRETEAFF. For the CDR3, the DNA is TGTGCCACCTCGAGGAGCCGGGAGACTGAAGCTTTCTTT.

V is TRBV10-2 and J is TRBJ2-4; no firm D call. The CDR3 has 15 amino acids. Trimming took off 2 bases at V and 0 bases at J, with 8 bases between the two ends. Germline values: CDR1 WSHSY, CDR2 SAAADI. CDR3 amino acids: CASSEDLLAKNIQYF. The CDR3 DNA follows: TGCGCCAGCAGTGAGGACTTGCTAGCCAAAAACATTCAGTACTTC.

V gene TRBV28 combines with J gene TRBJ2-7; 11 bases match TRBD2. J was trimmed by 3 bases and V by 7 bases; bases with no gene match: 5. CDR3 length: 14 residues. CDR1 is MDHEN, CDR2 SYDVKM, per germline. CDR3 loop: CASTLAGGIYEQYF. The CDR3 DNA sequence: TGTGCCAGCACCTTAGCGGGAGGGATCTACGAGCAGTACTTC. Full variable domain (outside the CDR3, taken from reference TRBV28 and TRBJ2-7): DVKVTQSSRYLVKRTGEKVFLECVQDMDHENMFWYRQDPGLGLRLIYFSYDVKMKEKGDIPEGYSVSREKKERFSLILESASTNQTSMYLCASTLAGGIYEQYFGPGTRLTVT.